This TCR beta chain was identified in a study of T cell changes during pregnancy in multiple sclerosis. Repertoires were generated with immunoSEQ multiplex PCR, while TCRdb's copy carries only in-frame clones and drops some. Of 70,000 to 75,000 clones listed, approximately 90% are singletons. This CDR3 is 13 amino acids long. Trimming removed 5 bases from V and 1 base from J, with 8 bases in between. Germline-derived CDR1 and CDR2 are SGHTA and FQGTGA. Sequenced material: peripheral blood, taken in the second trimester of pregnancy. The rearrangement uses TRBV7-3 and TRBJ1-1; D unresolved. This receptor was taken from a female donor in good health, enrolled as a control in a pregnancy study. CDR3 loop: CASSTYGNTEAFF. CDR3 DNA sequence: TGTGCCAGCAGCACTTACGGGAACACTGAAGCTTTCTTT. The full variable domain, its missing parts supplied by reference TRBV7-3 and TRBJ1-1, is GAGVSQTPSNKVTEKGKYVELRCDPISGHTALYWYRQSLGQGPEFLIYFQGTGAADDSGLPNDRFFAVRPEGSVSTLKIQRTERGDSAVYLCASSTYGNTEAFFGQGTRLTVV.